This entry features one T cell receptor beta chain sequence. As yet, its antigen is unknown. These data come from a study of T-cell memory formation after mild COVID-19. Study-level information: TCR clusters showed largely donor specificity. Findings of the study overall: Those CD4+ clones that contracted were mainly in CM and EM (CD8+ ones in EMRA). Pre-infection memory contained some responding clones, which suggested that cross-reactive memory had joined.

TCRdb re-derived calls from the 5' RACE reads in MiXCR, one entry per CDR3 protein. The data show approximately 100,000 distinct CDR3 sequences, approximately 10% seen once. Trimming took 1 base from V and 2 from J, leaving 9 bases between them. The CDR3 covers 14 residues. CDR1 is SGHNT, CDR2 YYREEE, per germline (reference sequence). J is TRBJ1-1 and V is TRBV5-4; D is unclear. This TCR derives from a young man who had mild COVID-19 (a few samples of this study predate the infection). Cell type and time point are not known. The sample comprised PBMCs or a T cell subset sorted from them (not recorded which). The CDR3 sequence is CASSLSGSNTEAFF. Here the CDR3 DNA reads TGTGCCAGCAGCTTGTCCGGCAGTAACACTGAAGCTTTCTTT.